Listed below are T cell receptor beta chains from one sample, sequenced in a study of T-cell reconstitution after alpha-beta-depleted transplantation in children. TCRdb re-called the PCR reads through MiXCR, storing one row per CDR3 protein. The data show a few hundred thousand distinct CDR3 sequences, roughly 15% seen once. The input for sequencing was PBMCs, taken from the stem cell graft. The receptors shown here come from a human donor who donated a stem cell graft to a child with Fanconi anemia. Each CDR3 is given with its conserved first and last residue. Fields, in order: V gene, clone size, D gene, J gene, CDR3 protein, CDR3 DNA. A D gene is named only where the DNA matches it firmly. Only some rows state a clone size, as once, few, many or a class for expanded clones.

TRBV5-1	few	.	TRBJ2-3	CASSLGAPSSTDTQYF	TGCGCCAGCAGCTTGGGTGCTCCTTCTAGCACAGATACGCAGTATTTT
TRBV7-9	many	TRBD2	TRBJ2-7	CASSLPPGTSRSYEQYF	TGTGCCAGCAGCTTACCACCCGGGACTAGCAGATCCTACGAGCAGTACTTC
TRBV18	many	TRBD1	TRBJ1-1	CASSPDYRGYYTEAFF	TGTGCCAGCTCACCAGATTACAGGGGTTATTACACTGAAGCTTTCTTT
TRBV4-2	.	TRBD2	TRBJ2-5	CASSQEGTSGGAKTQYF	TGTGCCAGCAGCCAAGAGGGGACTAGCGGGGGGGCAAAGACCCAGTACTTC
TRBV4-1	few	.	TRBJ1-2	CASSQEDRPSNYGYTF	TGCGCCAGCAGCCAAGAGGACCGGCCTTCTAACTATGGCTACACCTTC
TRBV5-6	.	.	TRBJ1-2	CASSSIFYPSELNGYTF	TGTGCCAGCAGCTCCATCTTTTACCCCAGCGAACTAAATGGCTACACCTTC
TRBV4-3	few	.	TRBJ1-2	CASSQEYRAHPNYGYTF	TGCGCCAGCAGCCAGGAATACAGGGCCCACCCTAACTATGGCTACACCTTC
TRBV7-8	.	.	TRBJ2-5	CASSLARDPGETQYF	TGTGCCAGCAGCTTAGCAAGGGACCCGGGGGAGACCCAGTACTTC
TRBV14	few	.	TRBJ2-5	CASSQRRGILQETQYF	TGTGCCAGCAGCCAGAGGAGGGGGATTCTCCAAGAGACCCAGTACTTC
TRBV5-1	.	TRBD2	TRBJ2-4	CVSSLASSGVKNIQYF	TGCGTCAGCAGCTTGGCCTCTAGCGGGGTGAAAAACATTCAGTACTTC
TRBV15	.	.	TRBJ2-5	CATSRPLGDSPAQYF	TGTGCCACCAGCAGACCCCTGGGGGATTCGCCGGCCCAGTACTTC
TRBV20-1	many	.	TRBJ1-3	CSARFSAGNTIYF	TGCAGTGCTAGATTCTCAGCTGGAAACACCATATATTTT
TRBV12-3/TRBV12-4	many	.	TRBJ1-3	CASSSAISGNTIYF	TGTGCCAGCAGTTCGGCCATCTCTGGAAACACCATATATTTT
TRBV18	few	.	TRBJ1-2	CASSPLGHRLNYGYTF	TGTGCCAGCTCACCACTGGGGCACAGGCTTAACTATGGCTACACCTTC
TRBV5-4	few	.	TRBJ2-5	CASSLVSDRNQETQYF	TGTGCCAGCAGCTTAGTCAGTGACAGGAACCAAGAGACCCAGTACTTC
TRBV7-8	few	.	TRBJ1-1	CASSPGEGGGGAFF	TGTGCCAGCAGCCCAGGGGAGGGTGGCGGTGGAGCTTTCTTT
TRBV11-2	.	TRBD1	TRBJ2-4	CASSLGPQGTDIQYF	TGTGCCAGCAGCTTAGGTCCCCAGGGGACAGACATTCAGTACTTC
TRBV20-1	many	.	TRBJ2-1	CSASGWWAGSYNEQFF	TGCAGTGCTAGTGGTTGGTGGGCAGGGTCCTACAATGAGCAGTTCTTC
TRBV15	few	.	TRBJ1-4	CATSPVLGRKTNEKLFF	TGTGCCACCAGCCCCGTTCTCGGCCGGAAAACTAATGAAAAACTGTTTTTT
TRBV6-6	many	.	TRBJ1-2	CASGGGQDYGYTF	TGTGCCAGCGGCGGGGGGCAGGACTATGGCTACACCTTC
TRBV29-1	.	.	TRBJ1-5	CSVETGGDQPQHF	TGCAGCGTTGAGACAGGTGGTGATCAGCCCCAGCATTTT
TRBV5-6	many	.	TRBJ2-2	CASSLRAGLGELFF	TGTGCCAGCAGCTTAAGGGCCGGCCTCGGGGAGCTGTTTTTT
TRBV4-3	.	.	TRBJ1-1	CASSQAWVGNTEAFF	TGCGCCAGCAGCCAAGCGTGGGTGGGGAACACTGAAGCTTTCTTT
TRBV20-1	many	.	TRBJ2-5	CSAPSGGRETQYF	TGCAGTGCTCCGTCCGGGGGGCGAGAGACCCAGTACTTC
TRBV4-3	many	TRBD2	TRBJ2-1	CASSQDQAGGNEQFF	TGCGCCAGCAGCCAAGACCAAGCGGGGGGAAATGAGCAGTTCTTC
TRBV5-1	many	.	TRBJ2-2	CASSMDGNTGELFF	TGCGCCAGCAGTATGGACGGGAACACCGGGGAGCTGTTTTTT
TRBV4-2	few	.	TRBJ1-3	CASSQGQEGNTIYF	TGTGCCAGCAGCCAGGGCCAGGAGGGAAACACCATATATTTT
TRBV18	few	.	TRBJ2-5	CASSPSGPETQYF	TGTGCCAGCTCACCTTCAGGGCCCGAGACCCAGTACTTC
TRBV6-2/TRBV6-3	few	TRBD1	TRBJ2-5	CATSGQLQETQYF	TGTGCCACTTCGGGACAGCTCCAAGAGACCCAGTACTTC
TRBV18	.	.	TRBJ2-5	CASAQTQQGETQYF	TGTGCCAGCGCCCAGACTCAACAAGGAGAGACCCAGTACTTC
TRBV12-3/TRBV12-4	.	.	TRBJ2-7	CASSPGNSYEQYF	TGTGCCAGCAGTCCAGGTAACTCCTACGAGCAGTACTTC
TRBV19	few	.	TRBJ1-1	CASSIEGSGGTEAFF	TGTGCCAGTAGTATAGAAGGCTCCGGGGGCACTGAAGCTTTCTTT
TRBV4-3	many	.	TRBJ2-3	CASSQDFTDTQYF	TGCGCCAGCAGCCAGGATTTTACTGATACGCAGTATTTT
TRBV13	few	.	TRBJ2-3	CASSHTGRTSTDTQYF	TGTGCCAGCAGCCACACCGGACGGACATCCACAGATACGCAGTATTTT
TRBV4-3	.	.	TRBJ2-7	CASSQESPKGHIGEQYF	TGCGCCAGCAGCCAAGAAAGCCCTAAGGGGCATATCGGCGAGCAGTACTTC
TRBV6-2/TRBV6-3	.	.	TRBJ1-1	CASSFLAGSSEAFF	TGTGCCAGCAGTTTCCTTGCAGGGTCTTCTGAAGCTTTCTTT
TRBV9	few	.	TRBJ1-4	CASSILGGANEKLFF	TGTGCCAGCAGCATCCTAGGGGGGGCTAATGAAAAACTGTTTTTT
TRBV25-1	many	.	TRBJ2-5	CASSVGRGAYQETQYF	TGTGCCAGCAGTGTCGGTAGAGGGGCTTACCAAGAGACCCAGTACTTC
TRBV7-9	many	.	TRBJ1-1	CASSLFRNGDTEAFF	TGTGCCAGCAGCTTATTTCGGAACGGGGACACTGAAGCTTTCTTT